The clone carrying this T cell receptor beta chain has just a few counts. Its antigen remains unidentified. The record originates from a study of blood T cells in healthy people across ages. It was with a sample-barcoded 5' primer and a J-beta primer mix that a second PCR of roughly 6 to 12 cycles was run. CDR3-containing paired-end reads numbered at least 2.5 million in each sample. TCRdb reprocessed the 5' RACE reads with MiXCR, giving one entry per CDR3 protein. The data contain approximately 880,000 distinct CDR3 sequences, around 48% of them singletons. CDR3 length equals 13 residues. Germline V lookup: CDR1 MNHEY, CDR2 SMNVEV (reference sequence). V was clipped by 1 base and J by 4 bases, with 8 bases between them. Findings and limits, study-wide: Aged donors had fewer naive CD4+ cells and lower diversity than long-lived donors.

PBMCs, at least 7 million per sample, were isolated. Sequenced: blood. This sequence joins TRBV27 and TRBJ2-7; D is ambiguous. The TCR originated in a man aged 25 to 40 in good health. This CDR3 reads CASSLFGDYEQYF. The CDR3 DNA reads TGTGCCAGCAGTTTATTTGGAGATTACGAGCAGTACTTC.